This T cell receptor beta chain came from a study of beta chain features in type 1 diabetes. Turning to the study itself: Healthy donors, compared against patients, showed similar age, gender and cell yields.

Study-wide results and limits: Researchers report that Type 1 diabetes patients had moderately but significantly shorter TCRB CDR3s across all four CD4+ subsets.

Of note for this clone: The antigen is not known.

Expressed TCRB transcripts were sequenced, since all the RNA that had been isolated was reverse transcribed. Clones were read by immunoSEQ multiplex PCR, and TCRdb kept only the in-frame ones, dropping some. The repertoire holds 550,000 to 850,000 clones, around an eighth seen once, with less than 0.025% in the top ten. This CDR3 has 14 residues. The trim removed 0 bases at V and 13 bases at J, leaving 8 bases unmatched. Germline V gives CDR1 GTSNPN, CDR2 SVGIG (reference sequence). This sequence joins TRBV30 and TRBJ1-6; 8 nucleotides line up with TRBD1. This receptor was obtained from a man aged 18 to 30 with type 1 diabetes. Source material: naive CD4+ T cells from blood. As DNA, the CDR3 is TGTGCCTGGAGTGTACTGGACAGGGATATGCCCCTCCACTTT. Translation gives CAWSVLDRDMPLHF.